This T cell receptor (beta chain) was sequenced for a study of blood T cells in healthy people across ages. PCR was performed a second time for roughly 7 to 12 cycles using a sample-barcoded 5' primer and a J-beta primer mix. Each CDR3 protein is one row after TCRdb ran MiXCR on the 5' RACE reads. Counted here are approximately 1.5 million distinct CDR3 sequences, about 35% occurring once; the ten biggest clones make up approximately 10%. The germline CDR1 and CDR2 sequences are DFQATT and SNEGSKA (reference sequence). The CDR3 has 16 residues. The ends were cut back, 4 bases at V and 1 base at J, with 19 bases in the middle.

The sequenced sample was blood. The chain recombines TRBV20-1 with TRBJ2-5; a weak D match, TRBD1 (5 bases). The sequence derives from a woman aged 30 to 39 in good health. The CDR3 spells CSAIAPTALPQETQYF. CDR3 nucleotide sequence: TGCAGTGCTATAGCTCCGACAGCCTTACCCCAAGAGACCCAGTACTTC.